This TCR beta chain was recorded in a study of blood T cell repertoires in COVID-19. Across the study: Acute-phase and convalescent COVID-19 samples originated in the United States, Italy and Spain.

Some clones are missing from TCRdb's copy, which holds only in-frame ones; the method was immunoSEQ multiplex PCR. In the table there are 60,000 to 70,000 clones, 70% to 90% of which are singletons. This TCR came from a woman between 55 and 75 years old with acute or convalescent COVID-19. What was sequenced was peripheral blood.

The CDR3 loop is CASSLSQAIRTEAFF. The CDR3 nucleotides read TGTGCCAGCAGCTTAAGTCAGGCTATACGGACTGAAGCTTTCTTT. The chain uses TRBV7-3 and TRBJ1-1; no reliable D call. CDR3 size: 15 residues. V shed 1 base and J shed 5 bases, with 14 bases lying between them. Germline V lookup: CDR1 SGHTA, CDR2 FQGTGA.